This entry lists 29 T cell receptor beta chains sequenced from one sample in a study of shared clonotypes between healthy human individuals. The data were produced by immunoSEQ multiplex PCR, yet TCRdb's version contains in-frame clones alone and is incomplete. The sample holds 2 million to 2.5 million clones; approximately 95% are singletons and the top ten take approximately 0.13%. Material: naive CD4+ T cells sorted from blood. Subset indicated: CD45RA+ positively selected. The receptors were gathered from a man younger than 35 in good health.

The chain couples TRBV7-3 to TRBJ2-3; 8 nucleotides line up with TRBD1. The CDR3 covers 15 residues. Germline V gene lookup returns CDR1 SGHTA and CDR2 FQGTGA. J gave up 4 bases and V 3 bases, and 6 bases lay outside the gene matches. Here the CDR3 reads CASSFRDRGADTQYF. CDR3 nucleotide sequence: TGTGCCAGCAGCTTCAGAGACAGGGGCGCAGATACGCAGTATTTT. The full variable domain, completed using reference TRBV7-3 and TRBJ2-3, is GAGVSQTPSNKVTEKGKYVELRCDPISGHTALYWYRQSLGQGPEFLIYFQGTGAADDSGLPNDRFFAVRPEGSVSTLKIQRTERGDSAVYLCASSFRDRGADTQYFGPGTRLTVL.

V and J are TRBV6-1 and TRBJ1-1; maybe TRBD1 (5 bases). This CDR3 contains 14 residues. CDR1 is MNHNS and CDR2 is SASEGT in the germline V gene. Trimming took 6 bases from V and 1 from J, leaving 12 bases between them. The CDR3 DNA follows: TGTGCCAGCAGGGAGGGGCAGACGAACACTGAAGCTTTCTTT. It specifies CASREGQTNTEAFF.

The genes are TRBV11-2 and TRBJ1-3; D may be TRBD1 (6 bases). Trimming shortened V by 2 bases and J by 2 bases, and 16 bases separated the two germline ends. Looked up from germline, CDR1 is SGHAT and CDR2 is FQNNGV. The CDR3 has 17 amino acids. This chain's CDR3 is CASSLLRQGLAGNTIYF. DNA for the CDR3: TGTGCCAGCAGCTTACTCCGGCAGGGGCTAGCTGGAAACACCATATATTTT.

For this clone: Other DNA sequences within the sample encode an identical CDR3. The CDR3 reads CASSVKGAGNTIYF. In DNA form, the CDR3 reads TGTGCCAGCAGTGTAAAGGGCGCTGGAAACACCATATATTTT. The chain uses TRBV6-1 and TRBJ1-3; D unclear. Germline V lookup: CDR1 MNHNS, CDR2 SASEGT. The V and J ends lost 4 bases and 2 bases respectively, with 9 bases between them. This CDR3 spans 14 amino acids.

The rearrangement joins TRBV28 to TRBJ2-7; a weak D match, TRBD1 (6 bases). The germline gives CDR1 MDHEN, CDR2 SYDVKM. Trimming pared 2 bases from V and 4 bases from J, leaving 15 bases between. CDR3 length: 15 amino acids. DNA of the CDR3: TGTGCCAGCAGTTTAGGAACAGGGTGGATTTACGAGCAGTACTTC. Its protein is CASSLGTGWIYEQYF.

The V and J genes are TRBV6-5 and TRBJ2-3, with D tentatively TRBD1 or TRBD2 (5 bases each). The germline CDR1 and CDR2 sequences are MNHEY and SVGAGI. This CDR3 is 14 amino acids long. The V end was cut by 3 bases, the J end by 1 base, with 8 bases between. The CDR3 DNA is TGTGCCAGCAGTTATCTGGGGGGCACAGATACGCAGTATTTT. Translating gives CASSYLGGTDTQYF.

The gene calls are TRBV5-1 and TRBJ2-3; 7 positions agree with TRBD2. After removal of 7 bases from V and 0 bases from J, the junction contained 14 bases not matched to a gene. This CDR3 spans 17 amino acids. Germline values: CDR1 SGHRS, CDR2 YFSETQ. The CDR3 DNA sequence: TGCGCCAGCGTTCCGTACGCGGGGGAACCTAGCACAGATACGCAGTATTTT. As protein: CASVPYAGEPSTDTQYF.

This chain connects TRBV19 to TRBJ1-5; no reliable D call. V lost 7 bases to trimming and J lost 0 bases, with 13 bases between them. CDR1 is LNHDA, CDR2 SQIVND, per germline (reference sequence). This CDR3 has 15 amino acids. The CDR3 reads CASTSMVNSNQPQHF. In DNA form, the CDR3 reads TGTGCCAGTACCTCGATGGTTAATAGCAATCAGCCCCAGCATTTT.

The chain uses TRBV7-6 and TRBJ1-5, with D uncertain. The CDR3 consists of 13 residues. Between the trimmed V and J ends, which lost 0 bases and 4 bases, there was a span of 4 bases. CDR1 is SGHVS and CDR2 is FNYEAQ in the germline V gene. CDR3 DNA sequence: TGTGCCAGCAGCTTAGCATTTAATCAGCCCCAGCATTTT. Encoded protein: CASSLAFNQPQHF.

As regards this clone: Distinct nucleotide sequences in the sample also encode this CDR3. The CDR3 sequence: CASRGQGRNTEAFF. Here the CDR3 DNA reads TGTGCCAGCAGGGGACAGGGGCGGAACACTGAAGCTTTCTTT. The chain has TRBV2 and TRBJ1-1; 10 nucleotides match TRBD1. The germline gives CDR1 SNHLY, CDR2 FYNNEI. This CDR3 is built from 14 residues. The ends lost 6 bases at V and 1 base at J; junction bases unmatched: 2.

J is TRBJ2-3 and V is TRBV13; 7 bases agree with TRBD2. With V trimmed by 0 bases and J by 3 bases, 3 bases remained unmatched. CDR1 and CDR2 from the germline V gene are PRHDT and FYEKMQ (reference sequence). CDR3 length equals 15 residues. Here the CDR3 DNA reads TGTGCCAGCAGCTTAGGGGGAGGGCCAACAGATACGCAGTATTTT. This codes for CASSLGGGPTDTQYF.

This clone occurred once. This same CDR3 is encoded by further DNA sequences in the sample. In nucleotides, the CDR3 is TGTGCCAGCAGCTTCACGGGAGGGTCCTACGAGCAGTACTTC. This codes for CASSFTGGSYEQYF. This chain links TRBV7-9 with TRBJ2-7, with 8 bases identical to TRBD2. The CDR3 runs 14 residues. CDR1 and CDR2 from the germline V gene are SEHNR and FQNEAQ (reference sequence). The ends lost 3 bases at V and 1 base at J; junction bases unmatched: 2.

This sequence joins TRBV19 and TRBJ2-3; D might be TRBD2 (6 bases). Deletions cut 5 bases from V and 4 bases from J, with 16 bases between. The CDR3 runs 15 residues. Germline values: CDR1 LNHDA, CDR2 SQIVND (reference sequence). In nucleotides, the CDR3 is TGTGCCAGTAGTGAGGGACTCCTTCGGGCAGATACGCAGTATTTT. It yields the protein CASSEGLLRADTQYF.

This chain links TRBV30 with TRBJ1-5; TRBD1 matches 9 bases. Trimming removed 5 bases from V and 4 bases from J; junction bases left unmatched: 6. The germline CDR1 and CDR2 sequences are GTSNPN and SVGIG (reference sequence). The CDR3 length is 14 residues. DNA of the CDR3: TGTGCCTGGGCGACAGGGACAGGGAATCAGCCCCAGCATTTT. Amino acid sequence: CAWATGTGNQPQHF. Looking up the rest from reference TRBV30 and TRBJ1-5 gives the full variable domain: SQTIHQWPATLVQPVGSPLSLECTVEGTSNPNLYWYRQAAGRGLQLLFYSVGIGQISSEVPQNLSASRPQDRQFILSSKKLLLSDSGFYLCAWATGTGNQPQHFGDGTRLSIL.

The V and J genes are TRBV27 and TRBJ2-7; 9 bases map to TRBD1. Germline CDR1 reads MNHEY; CDR2 reads SMNVEV (reference sequence). The V segment lost 5 bases and the J segment 5 bases; nucleotides outside the gene matches: 7. The CDR3 totals 14 residues. In DNA form, the CDR3 reads TGTGCCAGCAGTCCCGGGGACAGGGTCCACGAGCAGTACTTC. Protein: CASSPGDRVHEQYF.

The gene calls are TRBV11-2 and TRBJ1-5; TRBD1 aligns across 9 bases. CDR3 size: 15 residues. Germline trimming cut 5 bases from V and 5 bases from J; bases unmatched to any gene: 7. CDR1 is SGHAT, CDR2 FQNNGV, per germline. DNA of the CDR3: TGTGCCAGCAGCCCCGCGGGACAGGGATATCAGCCCCAGCATTTT. It is translated as CASSPAGQGYQPQHF.

V is TRBV5-1 and J is TRBJ2-2; D gene uncertain. V gave up 1 base and J gave up 5 bases, with 15 bases separating them. Germline V lookup: CDR1 SGHRS, CDR2 YFSETQ. The CDR3 length is 16 residues. The CDR3 loop reads CASSLQIAGPTGELFF. For the CDR3, the DNA is TGCGCCAGCAGCTTGCAAATTGCTGGACCTACCGGGGAGCTGTTTTTT.

This clone came up once. J is TRBJ2-7 and V is TRBV11-2; a possible D gene is TRBD2 (6 bases). V lost 2 bases to trimming and J lost 3 bases, with 20 bases between them. This CDR3 comprises 17 residues. Germline V CDR1 and CDR2: SGHAT, FQNNGV. The CDR3 coding sequence is TGTGCCAGCAGCTTAATTTTTGCTCGGGAGTTCCACTACGAGCAGTACTTC. The encoded protein is CASSLIFAREFHYEQYF.

The chain joins TRBV7-9 to TRBJ1-6; a possible D gene is TRBD1 (5 bases). There are 15 residues in the CDR3. V lost 2 bases to trimming and J lost 8 bases, with 13 bases between them. Looked up from germline, CDR1 is SEHNR and CDR2 is FQNEAQ (reference sequence). The chain's CDR3 is CASSLRGLFDSPLHF. For the CDR3, the DNA is TGTGCCAGCAGCTTAAGGGGTTTGTTTGATTCACCCCTCCACTTT.

The chain is built from TRBV30 and TRBJ2-7; the D gene could be TRBD1 or TRBD2 (5 bases each). Trimming left V 2 bases short and J 2 bases short, with 10 bases between. There are 13 residues in the CDR3. Germline lookup yields CDR1 GTSNPN and CDR2 SVGIG (reference sequence). The CDR3 spells CAWSKGRAYEQYF. For the CDR3, the DNA is TGTGCCTGGAGTAAGGGGCGGGCCTACGAGCAGTACTTC.

The chain is built from TRBV19 and TRBJ1-5; 9 positions agree with TRBD1. With 7 bases clipped from V and 1 base from J, the junction kept 14 bases outside the gene matches. CDR1 is LNHDA, CDR2 SQIVND, per germline (reference sequence). CDR3 length equals 18 residues. The CDR3 loop is CASTSTRMTGGSNQPQHF. The CDR3, as DNA: TGTGCCAGTACCTCTACAAGGATGACAGGGGGGAGCAATCAGCCCCAGCATTTT.

The table lists this clone with a count of one. The chain uses TRBV7-3 and TRBJ2-5; 13 bases map to TRBD2. This CDR3 is built from 16 residues. The germline V gene has CDR1 SGHTA and CDR2 FQGTGA. V dropped 0 bases and J dropped 5; count of bases not matched to a gene: 3. CDR3: CASSLTGLAGVETQYF. CDR3 in DNA: TGTGCCAGCAGCTTAACAGGACTAGCGGGGGTTGAGACCCAGTACTTC.

This clone appeared a single time. The rearrangement uses TRBV10-1 and TRBJ2-2, with 11 bases identical to TRBD2. The CDR3 has 15 residues. The J segment lost 7 bases and the V segment lost 4 bases, leaving 5 bases of the junction unmatched. CDR1 is WNHNN, CDR2 SYGVQD, per germline (reference sequence). Here the CDR3 DNA reads TGCGCCAGCAGTGGGACTAGCGGGTCCCACGGGGAGCTGTTTTTT. This translates into CASSGTSGSHGELFF.

V usage is TRBV2 and J usage is TRBJ1-4, with TRBD1 matching over 7 bases. The ends lost 2 bases at V and 8 bases at J; junction bases unmatched: 5. The CDR3 has 14 residues. Germline lookup yields CDR1 SNHLY and CDR2 FYNNEI. The CDR3 coding sequence is TGTGCCAGCAGTGAACAGGGGGGGCCCGAAAAACTGTTTTTT. This codes for CASSEQGGPEKLFF.

V and J are TRBV4-3 and TRBJ2-1; 8 positions match TRBD2. The germline V gene encodes CDR1 LGHNA and CDR2 YSLEER. With V trimmed by 1 base and J by 6 bases, 11 bases remained unmatched. The CDR3 consists of 17 residues. The CDR3 is CASSQGYGRANVNEQFF. The CDR3 DNA follows: TGCGCCAGCAGCCAAGGTTACGGGAGGGCCAATGTCAATGAGCAGTTCTTC.

V is TRBV30 and J is TRBJ2-4; TRBD1 matches 7 bases. Trimming took 2 bases from V and 14 from J; bases not matched to a gene: 6. The CDR3 is 11 amino acids. In germline, CDR1 is GTSNPN, CDR2 SVGIG (reference sequence). DNA of the CDR3: TGTGCCTGGAGTCCGGGTACAGGGGAGTACTTC. Translated: CAWSPGTGEYF.

The rearrangement joins TRBV6-5 to TRBJ2-7; weak D call: TRBD1 (6 bases). This CDR3 has 13 amino acids. V was cut by 2 bases and J by 5 bases, with 10 bases left in between. The germline V gene has CDR1 MNHEY and CDR2 SVGAGI. The CDR3 sequence is CASSYRDTHEQYF. CDR3 nucleotides: TGTGCCAGCAGTTACCGGGACACCCACGAGCAGTACTTC.

To note about this clone: The same CDR3 arises from other DNA sequences in this sample as well. The chain uses TRBV18 and TRBJ1-5, with a weak D call TRBD1 (5 bases). The germline V gene has CDR1 KGHSH and CDR2 LQKENI. V was shortened by 2 bases and J by 5 bases, with 10 bases between the two germline ends. The CDR3 sequence is 14 residues long. CDR3 loop: CASSPGGGDQPQHF. The CDR3 DNA reads TGTGCCAGCTCACCAGGTGGGGGGGATCAGCCCCAGCATTTT.

Remarks on this clone: The same CDR3 arises from other DNA sequences in this sample as well. This chain links TRBV28 with TRBJ2-2; D unresolved. Germline V lookup: CDR1 MDHEN, CDR2 SYDVKM. The CDR3 runs 12 residues. V was clipped by 6 bases and J by 2 bases, with 4 bases between them. CDR3: CASSLNTGELFF. The DNA of the CDR3 is TGTGCCAGCAGCCTAAACACCGGGGAGCTGTTTTTT.